Below, 15 T cell receptor beta chains from the same sample are listed, as sequenced in a study of long-term antiretroviral therapy in people with HIV. Version v3.0 of the immunoSEQ assay was performed at survey level. TCRdb keeps only in-frame clones here, not all; method: immunoSEQ multiplex PCR. This table has 20,000 to 25,000 clones, around 80% appearing once. Sequenced material: unsorted PBMCs, taken 0.3 years after starting antiretroviral therapy. The receptors here all came from a man between 45 and 60 years old with HIV.

This clone has just a few counts. This rearrangement joins TRBV10-3 to TRBJ2-7; possibly TRBD1 or TRBD2 for D (6 bases each). V was clipped by 10 bases and J by 0 bases, with 16 bases between them. Germline lookup yields CDR1 ENHRY and CDR2 SYGVKD. This CDR3 region has 14 residues. Here the CDR3 reads CATSEGGSSYEQYF. The CDR3, as DNA: TGTGCCACCTCGGAGGGGGGAAGCTCCTACGAGCAGTACTTC.

In this sample, this clone turned up once. This rearrangement joins TRBV27 to TRBJ1-2; tentatively, D is TRBD1 (5 bases). The V gene's germline CDR1 is MNHEY and CDR2 SMNVEV (reference sequence). V shed 0 bases and J shed 6 bases, with 14 bases lying between them. This CDR3 is built from 15 residues. The CDR3 spells CASSLSGPRWDGYTF. The CDR3 bases are TGTGCCAGCAGTTTATCGGGGCCTCGGTGGGATGGCTACACCTTC.

The rearrangement joins TRBV7-2 to TRBJ2-7; 16 nucleotides match TRBD2. V lost 3 bases to trimming and J lost 4 bases; unmatched junction nucleotides: 9. The germline V gene encodes CDR1 SGHTA and CDR2 FQGNSA. This CDR3 contains 18 residues. CDR3 residues: CASSLTPGLAGGHYEQYF. In nucleotides, the CDR3 is TGTGCCAGCAGCTTGACTCCGGGACTAGCGGGGGGGCATTACGAGCAGTACTTC.

The chain is built from TRBV25-1 and TRBJ2-2, with TRBD2 matching over 15 bases. Looked up from germline, CDR1 is MGHDK and CDR2 is SYGVNS. CDR3 length: 17 amino acids. Germline trimming cut 4 bases from V and 5 bases from J; bases unmatched to any gene: 5. CDR3 nucleotide sequence: TGTGCCAGCAGTGGACGGACTAGCGGGAGGGTGACCGGGGAGCTGTTTTTT. Amino acid sequence: CASSGRTSGRVTGELFF.

This chain joins TRBV4-1 and TRBJ2-2; D unclear. The V and J ends lost 0 bases and 1 base respectively, with 6 bases between them. Germline V gene data show CDR1 as MGHRA and CDR2 as YSYEKL. This CDR3 contains 15 residues. The CDR3 nucleotides are TGCGCCAGCAGCCAAGAACCCCAGAACACCGGGGAGCTGTTTTTT. Translated: CASSQEPQNTGELFF.

The V and J genes are TRBV6-4 and TRBJ2-1; TRBD2 matches at 9 bases. The germline V gene encodes CDR1 MRHNA and CDR2 SNTAGT. The CDR3 is 15 amino acids. Trimming removed 2 bases from V and 3 bases from J; junction bases left unmatched: 2. The CDR3, as DNA: TGTGCCAGCAGTGACGGAGCGGGAGGCTACAATGAGCAGTTCTTC. Translated: CASSDGAGGYNEQFF.

This sequence joins TRBV4-1 and TRBJ1-2; unclear D gene. This CDR3 has 15 residues. The germline V gene encodes CDR1 MGHRA and CDR2 YSYEKL. The germline V and J ends were trimmed by 0 bases and 2 bases, with 10 bases remaining between them. CDR3 amino acids: CASSQDTGYNYGYTF. The CDR3 DNA sequence: TGCGCCAGCAGCCAAGACACCGGATACAACTATGGCTACACCTTC.

The V call is TRBV5-1, the J call TRBJ1-2; the D gene is possibly TRBD1 (6 bases). The CDR3 sequence is 13 residues long. Germline CDR1 is SGHRS and CDR2 is YFSETQ. V shed 4 bases and J shed 3 bases, with 10 bases lying between them. CDR3 in amino acids: CASSRGGDYGYTF. The CDR3 region has the DNA TGCGCCAGCAGCAGAGGGGGGGACTATGGCTACACCTTC. Variable domain in full (rest from reference TRBV5-1 and TRBJ1-2): KAGVTQTPRYLIKTRGQQVTLSCSPISGHRSVSWYQQTPGQGLQFLFEYFSETQRNKGNFPGRFSGRQFSNSRSEMNVSTLELGDSALYLCASSRGGDYGYTFGSGTRLTVV.

The chain links TRBV5-8 to TRBJ1-1; tentative D call: TRBD1 (5 bases). V lost 1 base and J lost 0, with 7 bases in between. CDR1 and CDR2 from the germline V gene are SGHTS and YDEGEE. The CDR3 has 14 amino acids. The CDR3 DNA sequence: TGTGCCAGCAGCTTGACAGGTATGAACACTGAAGCTTTCTTT. Translation gives CASSLTGMNTEAFF.

This rearrangement joins TRBV27 to TRBJ2-3; 8 positions agree with TRBD1. The CDR3 contains 17 residues. Germline V lookup: CDR1 MNHEY, CDR2 SMNVEV (reference sequence). V was pared by 5 bases and J by 0 bases, with 10 bases of the junction left unmatched. The CDR3 is CASSTTADRASTDTQYF. As DNA, the CDR3 is TGTGCCAGCAGTACAACTGCGGACAGGGCTAGCACAGATACGCAGTATTTT.

The chain combines TRBV2 with TRBJ2-3; no clear D. The germline CDR1 and CDR2 sequences are SNHLY and FYNNEI. The V end was cut by 4 bases, the J end by 5 bases, with 7 bases between. The CDR3 has 12 amino acids. The chain's CDR3 is CASSALGDTQYF. The CDR3 DNA reads TGTGCCAGCAGTGCTCTCGGAGATACGCAGTATTTT.

The chain combines TRBV30 with TRBJ1-1; D ambiguous. The CDR3 spans 11 residues. Trimming left V 0 bases short and J 4 bases short, with 3 bases between. Germline values: CDR1 GTSNPN, CDR2 SVGIG (reference sequence). CDR3 protein: CAWSVGTEAFF. CDR3 DNA: TGTGCCTGGAGTGTGGGCACTGAAGCTTTCTTT.

The table lists this clone with a few counts. The genes are TRBV5-1 and TRBJ2-7; TRBD2 might be the D (6 bases). The CDR3 contains 13 residues. Germline V gene sequence: CDR1 SGHRS, CDR2 YFSETQ. Between the trimmed V and J ends, which lost 5 bases and 1 base, there was a span of 10 bases. The chain's CDR3 is CASRSGTSYEQYF. The CDR3 bases are TGCGCCAGCAGATCAGGGACTTCCTACGAGCAGTACTTC.

The rearrangement uses TRBV14 and TRBJ1-5, with a possible D match to TRBD1 (5 bases). This CDR3 contains 16 residues. V lost 3 bases and J 7 bases, leaving 19 bases between the germline ends. Germline V gene sequence: CDR1 SGHDN, CDR2 FVKESK. The CDR3 DNA follows: TGTGCCAGCAGCCAGGTCATTCGGGGGGGTATACAGCCCCAGCATTTT. Translating it yields CASSQVIRGGIQPQHF.

The chain employs TRBV6-1 and TRBJ1-5; TRBD1 is a possible D gene (6 bases). Germline CDR1 reads MNHNS; CDR2 reads SASEGT. Between the trimmed V and J ends, which lost 6 bases and 0 bases, there was a span of 12 bases. The CDR3 loop spans 15 amino acids. DNA of the CDR3: TGTGCCAGCAGGGGACAACTGTATAGCAATCAGCCCCAGCATTTT. Protein product: CASRGQLYSNQPQHF.